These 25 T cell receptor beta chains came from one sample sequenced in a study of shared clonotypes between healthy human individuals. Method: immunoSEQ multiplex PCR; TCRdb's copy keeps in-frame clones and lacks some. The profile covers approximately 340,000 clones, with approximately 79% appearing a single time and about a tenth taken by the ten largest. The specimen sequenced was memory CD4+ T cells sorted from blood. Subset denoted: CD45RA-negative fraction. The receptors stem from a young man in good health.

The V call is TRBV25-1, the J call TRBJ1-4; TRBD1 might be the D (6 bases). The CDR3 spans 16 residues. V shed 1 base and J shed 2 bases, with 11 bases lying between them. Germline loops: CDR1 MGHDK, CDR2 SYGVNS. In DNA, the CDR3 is TGTGCCAGCAGTGAATTCAGGGGTCAGACTAATGAAAAACTGTTTTTT. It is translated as CASSEFRGQTNEKLFF.

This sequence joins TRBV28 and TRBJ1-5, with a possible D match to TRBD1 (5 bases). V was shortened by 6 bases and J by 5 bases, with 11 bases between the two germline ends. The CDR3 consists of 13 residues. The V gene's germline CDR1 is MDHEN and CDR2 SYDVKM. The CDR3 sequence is CASRPGADQPQHF. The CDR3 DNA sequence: TGTGCCAGCAGACCCGGGGCCGATCAGCCCCAGCATTTT.

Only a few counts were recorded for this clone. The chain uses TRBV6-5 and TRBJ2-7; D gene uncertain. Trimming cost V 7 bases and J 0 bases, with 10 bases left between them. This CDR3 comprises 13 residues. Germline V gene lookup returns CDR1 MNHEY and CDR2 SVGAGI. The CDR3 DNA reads TGTGCCAGCACCGACCCGGCCTCCTACGAGCAGTACTTC. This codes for CASTDPASYEQYF.

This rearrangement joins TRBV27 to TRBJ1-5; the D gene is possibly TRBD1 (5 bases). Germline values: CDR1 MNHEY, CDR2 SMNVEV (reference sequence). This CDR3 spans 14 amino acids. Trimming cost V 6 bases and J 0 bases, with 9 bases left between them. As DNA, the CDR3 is TGTGCCAGCAGGATCACAGGTAGCAATCAGCCCCAGCATTTT. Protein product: CASRITGSNQPQHF.

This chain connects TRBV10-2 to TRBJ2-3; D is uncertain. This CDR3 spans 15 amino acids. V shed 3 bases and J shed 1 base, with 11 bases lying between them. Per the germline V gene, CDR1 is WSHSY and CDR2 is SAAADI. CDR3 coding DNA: TGCGCCAGCAGTGAAGGCGGCTTTGGCACAGATACGCAGTATTTT. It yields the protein CASSEGGFGTDTQYF.

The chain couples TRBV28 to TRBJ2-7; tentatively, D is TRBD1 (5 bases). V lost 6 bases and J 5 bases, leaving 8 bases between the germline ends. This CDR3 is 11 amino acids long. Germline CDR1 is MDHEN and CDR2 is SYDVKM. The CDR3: CASRTVDEQYF. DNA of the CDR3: TGTGCCAGCAGGACAGTTGACGAGCAGTACTTC.

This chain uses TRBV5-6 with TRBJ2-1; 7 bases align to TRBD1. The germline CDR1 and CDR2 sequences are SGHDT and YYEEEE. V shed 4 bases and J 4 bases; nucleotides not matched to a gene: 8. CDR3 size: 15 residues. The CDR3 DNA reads TGTGCCAGCAGCAAAGGGACAGTCAGATACAATGAGCAGTTCTTC. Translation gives CASSKGTVRYNEQFF.

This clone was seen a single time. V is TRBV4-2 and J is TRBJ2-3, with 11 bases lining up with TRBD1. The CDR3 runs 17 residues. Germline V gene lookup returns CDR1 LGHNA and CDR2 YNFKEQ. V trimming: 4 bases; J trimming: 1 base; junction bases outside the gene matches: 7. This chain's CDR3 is CASSLRGQGAGTDTQYF. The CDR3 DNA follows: TGTGCCAGCAGCCTACGAGGACAGGGGGCCGGCACAGATACGCAGTATTTT.

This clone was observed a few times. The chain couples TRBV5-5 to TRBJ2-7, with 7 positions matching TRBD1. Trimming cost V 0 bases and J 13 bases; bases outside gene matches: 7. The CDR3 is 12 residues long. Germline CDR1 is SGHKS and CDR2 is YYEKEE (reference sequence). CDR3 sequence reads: CASSLGQGTTYF. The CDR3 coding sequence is TGTGCCAGCAGCTTGGGACAGGGAACGACTTACTTC.

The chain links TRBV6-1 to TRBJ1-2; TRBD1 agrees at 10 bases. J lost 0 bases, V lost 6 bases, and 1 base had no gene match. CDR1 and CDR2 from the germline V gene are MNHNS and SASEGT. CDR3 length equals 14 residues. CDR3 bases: TGTGCCAGCAGGGACAGGGGGTCTAACTATGGCTACACCTTC. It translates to CASRDRGSNYGYTF.

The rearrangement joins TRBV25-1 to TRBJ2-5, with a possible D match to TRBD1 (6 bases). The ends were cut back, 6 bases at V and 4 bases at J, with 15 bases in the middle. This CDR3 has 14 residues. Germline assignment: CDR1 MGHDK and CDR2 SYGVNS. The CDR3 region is CASSPPGQTETQYF. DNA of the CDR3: TGTGCCAGCAGCCCCCCGGGACAAACAGAGACCCAGTACTTC.

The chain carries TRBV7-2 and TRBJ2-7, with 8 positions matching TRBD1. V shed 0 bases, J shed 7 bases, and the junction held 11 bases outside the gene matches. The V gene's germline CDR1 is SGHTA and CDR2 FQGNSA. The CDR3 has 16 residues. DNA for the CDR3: TGTGCCAGCAGCTTAGCCAGGGGGCCTCTTTCGGGAGAGCAGTACTTC. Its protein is CASSLARGPLSGEQYF.

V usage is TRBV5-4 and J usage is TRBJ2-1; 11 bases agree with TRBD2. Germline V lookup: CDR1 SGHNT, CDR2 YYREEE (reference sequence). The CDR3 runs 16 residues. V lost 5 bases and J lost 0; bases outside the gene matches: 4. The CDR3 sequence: CASREGLADSYNEQFF. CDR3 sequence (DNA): TGTGCCAGCAGGGAGGGACTAGCGGACTCCTACAATGAGCAGTTCTTC.

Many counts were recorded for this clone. The CDR3 sequence is CASLGDSKYSNQPQHF. For the CDR3, the DNA is TGTGCCAGTCTGGGGGACAGCAAGTATAGCAATCAGCCCCAGCATTTT. This chain connects TRBV19 to TRBJ1-5; the match to TRBD1 covers 7 bases. V dropped 8 bases and J dropped 0; count of bases not matched to a gene: 10. The CDR3 sequence is 16 residues long. From germline, CDR1 is LNHDA and CDR2 SQIVND (reference sequence).

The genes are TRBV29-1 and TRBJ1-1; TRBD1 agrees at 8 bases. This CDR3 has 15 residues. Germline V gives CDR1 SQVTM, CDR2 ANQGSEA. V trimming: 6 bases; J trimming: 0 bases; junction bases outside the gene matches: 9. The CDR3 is CSVGTGWGMNTEAFF. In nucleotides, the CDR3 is TGCAGCGTCGGGACAGGCTGGGGGATGAACACTGAAGCTTTCTTT.

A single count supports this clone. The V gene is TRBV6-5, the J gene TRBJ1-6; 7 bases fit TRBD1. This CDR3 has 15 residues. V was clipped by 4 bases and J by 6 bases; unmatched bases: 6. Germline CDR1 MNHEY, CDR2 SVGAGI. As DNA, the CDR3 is TGTGCCAGCAGTTCAGGGGGTTCAGGTAATTCACCCCTCCACTTT. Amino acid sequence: CASSSGGSGNSPLHF.

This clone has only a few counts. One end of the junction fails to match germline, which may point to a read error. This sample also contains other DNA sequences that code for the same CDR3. The CDR3 protein is CASALTGGTDTQYF. For the CDR3, the DNA is TGTGCTAGTGCTTTGACAGGGGGGACAGATACGCAGTATTTT. The chain has TRBV12-5 and TRBJ2-3, with 9 bases aligning to TRBD1. The CDR3 covers 14 residues. Germline CDR1 reads LGHNT; CDR2 reads FRNRAP.

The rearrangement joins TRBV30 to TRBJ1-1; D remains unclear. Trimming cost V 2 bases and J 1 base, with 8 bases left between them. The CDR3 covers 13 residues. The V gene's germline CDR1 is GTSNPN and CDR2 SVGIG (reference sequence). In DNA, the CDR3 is TGTGCCTGGAGTAAGAGTGGGAACACTGAAGCTTTCTTT. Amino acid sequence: CAWSKSGNTEAFF.

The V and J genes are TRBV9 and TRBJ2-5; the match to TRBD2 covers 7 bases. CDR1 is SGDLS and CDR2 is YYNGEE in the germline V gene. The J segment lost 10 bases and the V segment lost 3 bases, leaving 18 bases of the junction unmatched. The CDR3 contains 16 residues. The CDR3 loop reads CASSANSGGLQVVQYF. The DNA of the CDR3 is TGTGCCAGCAGCGCCAATTCCGGGGGACTACAAGTCGTCCAGTACTTC.

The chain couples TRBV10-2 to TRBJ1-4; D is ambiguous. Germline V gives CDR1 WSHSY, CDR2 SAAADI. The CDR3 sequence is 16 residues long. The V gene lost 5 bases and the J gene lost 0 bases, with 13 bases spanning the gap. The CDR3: CASSPGRGSTNEKLFF. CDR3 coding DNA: TGCGCCAGCAGTCCCGGTCGGGGATCAACTAATGAAAAACTGTTTTTT.

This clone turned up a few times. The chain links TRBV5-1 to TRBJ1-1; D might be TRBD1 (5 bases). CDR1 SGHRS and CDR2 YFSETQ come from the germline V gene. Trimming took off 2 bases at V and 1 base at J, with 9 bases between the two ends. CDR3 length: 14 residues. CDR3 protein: CASSLHGANTEAFF. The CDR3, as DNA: TGCGCCAGCAGCTTACACGGGGCGAACACTGAAGCTTTCTTT.

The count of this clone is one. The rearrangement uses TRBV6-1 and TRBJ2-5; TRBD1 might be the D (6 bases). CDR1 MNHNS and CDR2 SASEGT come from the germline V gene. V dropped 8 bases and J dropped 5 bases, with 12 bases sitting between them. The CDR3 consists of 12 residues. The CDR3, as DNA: TGTGCCAGCTCTAGTGGACAGGAGACCCAGTACTTC. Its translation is CASSSGQETQYF.

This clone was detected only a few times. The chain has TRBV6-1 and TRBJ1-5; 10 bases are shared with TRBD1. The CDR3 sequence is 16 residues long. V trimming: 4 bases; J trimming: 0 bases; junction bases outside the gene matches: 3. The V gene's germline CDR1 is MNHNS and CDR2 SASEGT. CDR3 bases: TGTGCCAGCAGTGCCCGGACAGGGGGTAGCAATCAGCCCCAGCATTTT. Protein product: CASSARTGGSNQPQHF.

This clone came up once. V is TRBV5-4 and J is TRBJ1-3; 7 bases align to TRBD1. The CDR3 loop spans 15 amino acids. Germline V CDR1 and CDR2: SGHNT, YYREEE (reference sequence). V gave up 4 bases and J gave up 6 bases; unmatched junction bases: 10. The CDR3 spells CASSGRKGAENTIYF. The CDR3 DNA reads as TGTGCCAGCAGCGGCAGAAAGGGGGCTGAAAACACCATATATTTT.

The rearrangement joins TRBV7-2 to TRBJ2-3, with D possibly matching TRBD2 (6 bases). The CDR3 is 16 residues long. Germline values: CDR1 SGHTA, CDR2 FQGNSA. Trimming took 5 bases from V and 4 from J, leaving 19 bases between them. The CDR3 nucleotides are TGTGCCAGCAGCATGAGACTAGGCAACTTACCAGATACGCAGTATTTT. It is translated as CASSMRLGNLPDTQYF.